The next 15 T cell receptor beta chains were all read from a single sample in a study of Graves' ophthalmopathy and Graves' hyperthyroidism. Amplified material comprised TCR beta CDR3 regions derived from RNA transcripts. HTBI primers primed a first-round RT-PCR, and a second-round multiplex PCR followed. Using its own MiXCR run on the multiplex PCR reads, TCRdb lists one record per CDR3 protein. The sample lists hundreds of thousands of distinct CDR3 sequences; approximately 39% were seen once. Material: peripheral blood. The receptors come from an adult man with Graves' ophthalmopathy.

The V gene is TRBV7-6, the J gene TRBJ1-6; TRBD1 is a possible D gene (6 bases). With 5 bases removed from V and 7 bases from J, the gap between germline ends came to 12 bases. CDR1 and CDR2 from the germline V gene are SGHVS and FNYEAQ. The CDR3 totals 14 residues. The CDR3 loop is CASSQPGANSPLHF. CDR3 bases: TGTGCCAGCAGCCAACCGGGGGCGAATTCACCCCTCCACTTT. Full variable domain (missing parts from reference TRBV7-6 and TRBJ1-6): GAGVSQSPRYKVTKRGQDVALRCDPISGHVSLYWYRQALGQGPEFLTYFNYEAQQDKSGLPNDRFSAERPEGSISTLTIQRTEQRDSAMYRCASSQPGANSPLHFGNGTRLTVT.

The table lists this clonotype with a few counts. CDR3 bases: TGCGCCAGCAGCCAAGATCAGGCGGCGGAACTCACGTACGAGCAGTACTTC. As protein: CASSQDQAAELTYEQYF. The V call is TRBV4-1, the J call TRBJ2-7; D call uncertain. The ends were cut back, 0 bases at V and 4 bases at J, with 19 bases in the middle. CDR1 and CDR2 from the germline V gene are MGHRA and YSYEKL. The length of the CDR3 is 17 residues.

This clonotype has just a few counts. The CDR3 loop is CASNALGGETQYF. In nucleotides, the CDR3 is TGCGCCAGCAACGCTTTAGGGGGGGAGACCCAGTACTTC. This chain uses TRBV5-1 with TRBJ2-5; D might be TRBD1 or TRBD2, each matching 6 bases. In germline, CDR1 is SGHRS, CDR2 YFSETQ. Trimming stripped 6 bases from V and 5 bases from J, with 14 bases between. This CDR3 contains 13 residues.

This clonotype was observed a few times. The chain has TRBV2 and TRBJ1-2; maybe TRBD1 (5 bases). The CDR3 spans 15 residues. The germline gives CDR1 SNHLY, CDR2 FYNNEI. Deletions cut 10 bases from V and 7 bases from J, with 25 bases between. CDR3 bases: TGTGCCATCGCTATGGGGTCAAGTGGGGCCGGTGGCTACACCTTC. Amino acid sequence: CAIAMGSSGAGGYTF.

The chain is built from TRBV4-1 and TRBJ2-7, with 9 bases identical to TRBD2. Germline CDR1 MGHRA, CDR2 YSYEKL. The J segment lost 5 bases and the V segment lost 5 bases, leaving 7 bases of the junction unmatched. CDR3 size: 14 residues. The CDR3 DNA reads TGCGCCAGCAGCTTCGGGACTAGCCTCGACGAGCAGTACTTC. It translates to CASSFGTSLDEQYF.

The CDR3 nucleotides are TGTGCCAGCAGACCAGGGGAGAGCACTGAAGCTTTCTTT. Translation: CASRPGESTEAFF. The V gene is TRBV25-1, the J gene TRBJ1-1; maybe TRBD1 (6 bases). This CDR3 region has 13 residues. Per germline, CDR1 MGHDK and CDR2 SYGVNS. Deletions cut 6 bases from V and 4 bases from J, with 12 bases between.

This clonotype has only a few counts. The chain joins TRBV30 to TRBJ1-2; no definite D call. Germline V gene lookup returns CDR1 GTSNPN and CDR2 SVGIG (reference sequence). This CDR3 spans 11 amino acids. V dropped 5 bases and J dropped 2 bases, with 6 bases sitting between them. The CDR3 sequence is CAWGPNYGYTF. The DNA of the CDR3 is TGTGCCTGGGGGCCCAACTATGGCTACACCTTC. Full variable domain (rest looked up from reference TRBV30 and TRBJ1-2): SQTIHQWPATLVQPVGSPLSLECTVEGTSNPNLYWYRQAAGRGLQLLFYSVGIGQISSEVPQNLSASRPQDRQFILSSKKLLLSDSGFYLCAWGPNYGYTFGSGTRLTVV.

This clonotype appeared a few times. The chain uses TRBV7-9 and TRBJ2-7; 14 bases are shared with TRBD2. Trimming cost V 5 bases and J 3 bases; bases outside gene matches: 12. The CDR3 length is 18 residues. Germline CDR1 is SEHNR and CDR2 is FQNEAQ (reference sequence). The CDR3 protein is CASSPTNPGTSGSYEQYF. CDR3 DNA: TGTGCCAGCAGCCCCACCAACCCCGGGACTAGCGGGAGCTACGAGCAGTACTTC.

The sample holds many counts of this clonotype. The genes are TRBV15 and TRBJ2-7; 7 bases line up with TRBD1. Germline V lookup: CDR1 LNHNV, CDR2 YYDKDF (reference sequence). CDR3 length: 15 residues. Germline trimming cut 5 bases from V and 3 bases from J; bases unmatched to any gene: 10. The chain's CDR3 is CATSQTRGRVYEQYF. The CDR3 DNA reads TGTGCCACCAGCCAAACTAGGGGGCGAGTCTACGAGCAGTACTTC.

In the case of this clonotype: The final CDR3 position lacks the conserved phenylalanine or tryptophan, pointing to a likely read error. Because the CDR3's place on the DNA is in doubt, the DNA is left out and the CDR3 is given as listed by TCRdb. V and J are TRBV7-9 and TRBJ2-2; TRBD1, the D gene given by the table, was not confirmed from the DNA. The V gene's germline CDR1 is SEHNR and CDR2 FQNEAQ (reference sequence). The CDR3 is 9 amino acids long, termini counted. This CDR3 is CASSLGGGV.

This clonotype appeared a few times. CDR3 amino acids: CASSLSAGWTEAFF. CDR3 coding DNA: TGTGCCAGCAGTTTATCAGCCGGGTGGACTGAAGCTTTCTTT. The V call is TRBV27, the J call TRBJ1-1; the D is unclear. Trimming took off 0 bases at V and 5 bases at J, with 10 bases between the two ends. The CDR3 contains 14 residues. Germline V gene data show CDR1 as MNHEY and CDR2 as SMNVEV (reference sequence).

This clonotype appeared a few times. The chain recombines TRBV6-1 with TRBJ1-5; D gene ambiguous. Germline V gives CDR1 MNHNS, CDR2 SASEGT. Trimming stripped 7 bases from V and 5 bases from J, with 15 bases between. The CDR3 totals 14 residues. Here the CDR3 reads CASTATRRDQPQHF. The CDR3 nucleotides read TGTGCCAGCACGGCGACCCGGAGGGATCAGCCCCAGCATTTT.

Here the CDR3 reads CASTPSGESEKLFF. CDR3 nucleotide sequence: TGTGCCAGCACGCCCAGTGGCGAAAGTGAAAAACTGTTTTTT. The chain combines TRBV6-6 with TRBJ1-4; no reliable D call. Trimming removed 7 bases at V and 7 bases at J, with 16 bases between. This CDR3 is 14 amino acids long. Germline CDR1 is MNHNY and CDR2 is SVGAGI (reference sequence).

V usage is TRBV7-9 and J usage is TRBJ1-1; 9 bases fit TRBD1. V shed 5 bases and J 8 bases; nucleotides not matched to a gene: 9. CDR3 length: 14 amino acids. The germline gives CDR1 SEHNR, CDR2 FQNEAQ (reference sequence). CDR3 DNA sequence: TGTGCCAGCAGCCATGGGACAGGGACGCCGGAAGCTTTCTTT. Its protein is CASSHGTGTPEAFF.

The chain uses TRBV10-3 and TRBJ1-2; TRBD1 matches 7 bases. Germline values: CDR1 ENHRY, CDR2 SYGVKD. CDR3 length: 13 amino acids. V shed 0 bases and J 7 bases; nucleotides not matched to a gene: 2. CDR3 in amino acids: CAISESRGPGYTF. Written as DNA, the CDR3 is TGTGCCATCAGTGAGTCGAGGGGGCCTGGCTACACCTTC.